The 7 T cell receptor beta chains below come from one sample, sequenced in a study of cytomegalovirus exposure and HLA in healthy donors. PCR employed 60 Vbeta and 13 Jbeta primers. The table came from immunoSEQ multiplex PCR; TCRdb's copy has only in-frame clones and leaves some out. The sample has approximately 150,000 clones; 77% are singletons. Sequenced material: PBMCs. These receptors came from a woman aged 25 to 39 in good health and CMV-seronegative.

As DNA, the CDR3 is TGTGCCAGCTCACGGCAGGGGGCCCAAAACATTCAGTACTTC. Translating gives CASSRQGAQNIQYF. The rearrangement joins TRBV18 to TRBJ2-4; 8 bases map to TRBD1. CDR1 is KGHSH, CDR2 LQKENI, per germline. With 4 bases clipped from V and 5 bases from J, the junction kept 4 bases outside the gene matches. The CDR3 totals 14 residues. The full variable domain, completed using reference TRBV18 and TRBJ2-4, is NAGVMQNPRHLVRRRGQEARLRCSPMKGHSHVYWYRQLPEEGLKFMVYLQKENIIDESGMPKERFSAEFPKEGPSILRIQQVVRGDSAAYFCASSRQGAQNIQYFGAGTRLSVL.

The rearrangement links TRBV6-6 to TRBJ1-4, with TRBD1 matching 10 bases. Germline V gives CDR1 MNHNY, CDR2 SVGAGI (reference sequence). V lost 2 bases to trimming and J lost 6 bases; unmatched junction nucleotides: 6. CDR3 length equals 16 residues. CDR3 loop: CASSYPFGTGDEKLFF. The CDR3 DNA sequence: TGTGCCAGCAGTTACCCTTTTGGGACAGGGGATGAAAAACTGTTTTTT.

V and J are TRBV7-6 and TRBJ2-7; TRBD1 matches at 12 bases. V dropped 5 bases and J dropped 7; count of bases not matched to a gene: 15. Germline lookup yields CDR1 SGHVS and CDR2 FNYEAQ. The CDR3 extends over 17 amino acids. DNA for the CDR3: TGTGCCAGCAGCGGAAGCCGGGACAGGGGGCGCCGGGGGGAGCAGTACTTC. Translating gives CASSGSRDRGRRGEQYF.

This chain joins TRBV29-1 and TRBJ2-7; 7 positions agree with TRBD1. The CDR3 runs 13 residues. Germline-derived CDR1 and CDR2 are SQVTM and ANQGSEA. V was clipped by 4 bases and J by 6 bases; unmatched bases: 9. This chain's CDR3 is CSVGSGQFLEQYF. The DNA of the CDR3 is TGCAGCGTTGGATCGGGACAGTTTCTCGAGCAGTACTTC.

The chain joins TRBV4-2 to TRBJ2-7, with 8 bases lining up with TRBD1. The CDR3 runs to 16 residues. V lost 4 bases, J lost 5 bases, and 13 bases stayed unmatched. Germline loops: CDR1 LGHNA, CDR2 YNFKEQ. The DNA for the CDR3 is TGTGCCAGCAGCCCTCCGCCCAGGACAGGGATCAACGAGCAGTACTTC. Amino acids: CASSPPPRTGINEQYF.

This chain joins TRBV21-1 and TRBJ1-6; TRBD1 is the table's D call and was not checked against the DNA. TRBV21-1 is tagged as a pseudogene. There are 14 residues in the CDR3. The CDR3 loop reads CASSKRQANSPLHF. For the CDR3, the DNA is TGTGCCAGCAGCAAAAGACAGGCGAATTCACCCCTCCACTTT.

This chain uses TRBV5-1 with TRBJ2-5; 8 nucleotides match TRBD2. This CDR3 is built from 14 residues. Trimming cost V 4 bases and J 4 bases; bases outside gene matches: 6. The germline V gene has CDR1 SGHRS and CDR2 YFSETQ. This chain's CDR3 is CASSRAGVGETQYF. Here the CDR3 DNA reads TGCGCCAGCAGCCGAGCGGGGGTTGGAGAGACCCAGTACTTC.